This entry describes one T cell receptor beta chain. The CDR3 covers 14 residues. Germline V gene data show CDR1 as SGHTA and CDR2 as FQGNSA. Trimming stripped 3 bases from V and 4 bases from J, with 10 bases between. This record belongs to a study of T cell responses to AZD1222 COVID-19 vaccine. Some clones are missing from TCRdb's copy, which holds only in-frame ones; the method was immunoSEQ multiplex PCR. The sample yields about 56,000 clones, 80% to 90% seen once. The rearrangement uses TRBV7-2 and TRBJ2-1; D possibly uses TRBD1 or TRBD2 (5 bases each). The starting material was peripheral blood, obtained on day 0 of AZD1222 vaccination. The TCR originated in an adult in good health. CDR3 region: CASSFGTEYNEQFF. The CDR3 coding sequence is TGTGCCAGCAGCTTCGGGACGGAGTACAATGAGCAGTTCTTC.